These 19 T cell receptor beta chains were all obtained from the same sample, sequenced in a study of metastatic and nonmetastatic thyroid tumors. TCRdb re-analyzed the PCR reads through MiXCR. The sample gives some 52,000 clones, over 15% of which show up once; approximately 3% is in the top ten. All patients were treatment-naive before thyroid surgery. Sequencing was carried out using blood. All receptors come from a female donor with papillary thyroid cancer or a benign thyroid nodule (not recorded which). Some clones in this sample may be carry-over from other donors' samples.

This clone was counted at least ten times. This chain connects TRBV20-1 to TRBJ2-1; 11 positions match TRBD2. Germline trimming cut 3 bases from V and 6 bases from J; bases unmatched to any gene: 13. Germline values: CDR1 DFQATT, CDR2 SNEGSKA (reference sequence). This CDR3 has 17 amino acids. CDR3 DNA sequence: TGCAGTGCTAGCCCCGGACTAGCGGGCTTATTAGCCAATGAGCAGTTCTTC. As protein: CSASPGLAGLLANEQFF.

In regard to this clone: This may be a read error: a much more frequent sequence differs by one nucleotide. Additional DNA sequences in this sample encode the identical CDR3. The CDR3 nucleotides are TGTGCCAGCAGCTTAACCGTAGGTGAGCAGTACTTC. This sequence encodes CASSLTVGEQYF. The chain uses TRBV7-2 and TRBJ2-7; D remains ambiguous. The CDR3 is 12 residues long. V was cut by 2 bases and J by 7 bases, with 9 bases left in between. Germline lookup yields CDR1 SGHTA and CDR2 FQGNSA.

In its sample, this clone was seen many times. A read error may explain this, as a much larger clone is one base away. As the CDR3 is not closed by the conserved phenylalanine or tryptophan, this likely results from a read error. The same CDR3 is also encoded by other DNA sequences in this sample. J is TRBJ1-2 and V is TRBV20-1, with TRBD1 matching 10 bases. The V and J ends lost 7 bases and 0 bases, in that order; junction bases with no gene match: 5. Germline CDR1 DFQATT, CDR2 SNEGSKA (reference sequence). The CDR3 covers 14 residues. The CDR3 sequence is CSVNGQGANYGYTL. CDR3 DNA sequence: TGCAGTGTTAATGGACAGGGGGCTAACTATGGCTACACCCTC.

This clone was seen just once. The gene calls are TRBV7-8 and TRBJ2-7, with D uncertain. With 2 bases removed from V and 4 bases from J, the gap between germline ends came to 9 bases. CDR3 size: 13 residues. The germline V gene encodes CDR1 SGHVS and CDR2 FQNEAQ. In DNA form, the CDR3 reads TGTGCCAGCAGCTTAATGCCTGCATACGAGCAGTACTTC. Translating it yields CASSLMPAYEQYF.

In its sample, this clone was seen many times. The V call is TRBV7-2, the J call TRBJ1-1; D is possibly TRBD1 (5 bases). The ends were cut back, 1 base at V and 4 bases at J, with 13 bases in the middle. The CDR3 extends over 15 amino acids. Germline V gives CDR1 SGHTA, CDR2 FQGNSA. This chain's CDR3 is CASSLVLGAATEAFF. Here the CDR3 DNA reads TGTGCCAGCAGCTTAGTCCTTGGGGCTGCCACTGAAGCTTTCTTT.

This clone has ten or more counts. V gene TRBV24-1 combines with J gene TRBJ2-1, with D tentatively TRBD1 or TRBD2 (5 bases each). V was trimmed by 4 bases and J by 0 bases, leaving 12 bases between them. The germline V gene encodes CDR1 KGHDR and CDR2 SFDVKD. The CDR3 loop spans 16 amino acids. The CDR3 DNA reads TGTGCCACCAGTGACGTGGGACGGCGCTCCTACAATGAGCAGTTCTTC. Its translation is CATSDVGRRSYNEQFF.

This clone was seen more than once but under ten times. The V gene is TRBV7-2, the J gene TRBJ2-7, with no clear D. The germline gives CDR1 SGHTA, CDR2 FQGNSA. The CDR3 length is 12 residues. V shed 4 bases and J shed 6 bases, with 10 bases lying between them. Written as DNA, the CDR3 is TGTGCCAGCAGCTCGCCCGTAGGCGAGCAGTACTTC. Amino acid sequence: CASSSPVGEQYF.

This clone is a singleton in its sample. A junction boundary mismatches the germline segment, possibly from a read error. The V and J genes are TRBV20-1 and TRBJ1-2, with 8 positions matching TRBD1. The CDR3 runs to 11 residues. CDR1 DFQATT and CDR2 SNEGSKA come from the germline V gene (reference sequence). The CDR3 region has the DNA TGCAGTGAGCAGGGGGCGGGTGGCTACAACTTC. Amino acid sequence: CSEQGAGGYNF.

The CDR3 nucleotides are TGTGCCAGTAGTAAGGCCCGGGACGGTCTCTACGAGCAGTACTTC. Protein sequence: CASSKARDGLYEQYF. V usage is TRBV19 and J usage is TRBJ2-7; D may match TRBD1 or TRBD2 (5 bases each). The CDR3 has 15 amino acids. V was clipped by 4 bases and J by 3 bases, with 16 bases between them. CDR1 is LNHDA, CDR2 SQIVND, per germline (reference sequence).

The sample holds many counts of this clone. The chain has TRBV27 and TRBJ2-2, with D possibly being TRBD1 (5 bases). Per the germline V gene, CDR1 is MNHEY and CDR2 is SMNVEV (reference sequence). Trimming took off 4 bases at V and 1 base at J, with 10 bases between the two ends. The CDR3 length is 15 residues. The CDR3 here is CASSYRQMNTGELFF. The CDR3 DNA follows: TGTGCCAGCAGTTACCGACAGATGAACACCGGGGAGCTGTTTTTT.

This clone was seen ten or more times. The V and J genes are TRBV20-1 and TRBJ1-1, with 7 bases that match TRBD1. The CDR3 has 12 amino acids. V was clipped by 5 bases and J by 4 bases; unmatched bases: 4. Germline CDR1 is DFQATT and CDR2 is SNEGSKA (reference sequence). The CDR3 DNA reads TGCAGTGCTGCTGACAGGGTCACTGAAGCTTTCTTT. This gives the protein CSAADRVTEAFF.

This sequence joins TRBV7-9 and TRBJ2-7; 8 nucleotides match TRBD2. V dropped 1 base and J dropped 5; count of bases not matched to a gene: 7. The CDR3 sequence is 15 residues long. CDR1 and CDR2 from the germline V gene are SEHNR and FQNEAQ (reference sequence). The chain's CDR3 is CASSLDASGSNEQYF. CDR3 DNA: TGTGCCAGCAGCTTAGACGCTAGCGGGTCTAACGAGCAGTACTTC.

This clone was seen at least ten times. The junction departs from germline at one end; a sequencing error may be responsible. Other DNA variants within this sample encode the same CDR3. This sequence joins TRBV20-1 and TRBJ2-7; tentatively, D is TRBD2 (5 bases). Germline CDR1 reads DFQATT; CDR2 reads SNEGSKA (reference sequence). The CDR3 contains 12 residues. The CDR3 sequence: CSASPRAYEQYF. In nucleotides, the CDR3 is TGCAGCGCTAGCCCGAGAGCCTACGAGCAGTACTTC.

This clone occurred many times. The chain combines TRBV6-1 with TRBJ1-5, with a weak D call TRBD1 (5 bases). There are 15 residues in the CDR3. V was shortened by 8 bases and J by 0 bases, with 14 bases between the two germline ends. CDR1 is MNHNS, CDR2 SASEGT, per germline. The CDR3 DNA reads as TGTGCCAGCCGGGTTCAGGGTTATAGCAATCAGCCCCAGCATTTT. This encodes CASRVQGYSNQPQHF.

Many counts were recorded for this clone. The J gene is TRBJ1-2, the V gene TRBV27; possible D gene TRBD1, 5 bases. The CDR3 runs to 15 residues. Germline CDR1 and CDR2: MNHEY and SMNVEV (reference sequence). Trimming took 4 bases from V and 0 from J, leaving 12 bases between them. In DNA, the CDR3 is TGTGCCAGCAGTTCTCAGATGGGGCCTAACTATGGCTACACCTTC. This encodes CASSSQMGPNYGYTF.

This clone was detected a few times. This chain links TRBV28 with TRBJ1-4; a weak D match, TRBD1 (5 bases). Per the germline V gene, CDR1 is MDHEN and CDR2 is SYDVKM. The CDR3 is 15 residues long. V gave up 6 bases and J gave up 5 bases, with 16 bases separating them. The CDR3 coding sequence is TGTGCCAGCAGGGGAGAGGGACCCTGGAATGAAAAACTGTTTTTT. It yields the protein CASRGEGPWNEKLFF.

This clone has ten or more counts. V and J are TRBV10-3 and TRBJ2-7, with TRBD2 matching over 8 bases. Germline-derived CDR1 and CDR2 are ENHRY and SYGVKD. V gave up 4 bases and J gave up 4 bases; unmatched junction bases: 9. The CDR3 consists of 15 residues. CDR3 region: CAISAGSGTHYEQYF. The CDR3 nucleotides are TGTGCCATCAGTGCTGGTAGCGGGACACATTACGAGCAGTACTTC.

This clone was observed a handful of times. This sequence may be a read error, since a much larger clone differs from it by one base. This chain connects TRBV7-6 to TRBJ1-5, with D hard to call. With the DNA end fitting TRBJ2-3 better, the J assignment may be wrong. The CDR3 runs to 15 residues. Germline loops: CDR1 SGHVS, CDR2 FNYEAQ. The CDR3 here is CASSLVPQVSQPQYF. In DNA, the CDR3 is TGTGCCAGCAGCTTAGTCCCACAAGTAAGTCAGCCCCAGTATTTT.

In its sample, this clone was seen many times. Other DNA sequences within the sample encode an identical CDR3. The J gene is TRBJ2-7, the V gene TRBV19; tentatively, D is TRBD1 (5 bases). The V end was cut by 6 bases, the J end by 6 bases, with 12 bases between. CDR1 and CDR2 (germline): LNHDA, SQIVND (reference sequence). The CDR3 is 12 residues long. For the CDR3, the DNA is TGTGCCAGTAGCAACTGGGGCTCCGAGCAGTACTTC. Residues: CASSNWGSEQYF.